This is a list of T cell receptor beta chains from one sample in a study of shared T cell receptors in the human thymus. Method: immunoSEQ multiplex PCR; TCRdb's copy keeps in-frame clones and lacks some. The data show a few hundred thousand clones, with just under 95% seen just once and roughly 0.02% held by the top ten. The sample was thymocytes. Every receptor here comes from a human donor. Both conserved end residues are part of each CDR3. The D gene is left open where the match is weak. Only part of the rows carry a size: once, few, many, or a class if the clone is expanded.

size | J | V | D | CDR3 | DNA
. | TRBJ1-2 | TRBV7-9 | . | CASSVTGRGYTF | TGTGCCAGCAGCGTAACAGGGAGAGGCTACACCTTC
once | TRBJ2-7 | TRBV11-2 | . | CASSLGQYEQYF | TGTGCCAGCAGCTTGGGTCAATACGAGCAGTACTTC
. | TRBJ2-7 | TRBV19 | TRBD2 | CASSLAVAGNYEQYF | TGTGCCAGTAGTCTGGCTGTAGCGGGAAACTACGAGCAGTACTTC
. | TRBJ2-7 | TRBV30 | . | CALRIGLSEQYF | TGTGCCTTGAGGATAGGGCTAAGCGAGCAGTACTTC
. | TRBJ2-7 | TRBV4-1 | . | CASSQGEREFHEQYF | TGCGCCAGCAGCCAAGGGGAGAGGGAATTCCACGAGCAGTACTTC
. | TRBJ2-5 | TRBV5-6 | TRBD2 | CASSPGRALVGGAETQYF | TGTGCCAGCAGCCCGGGTCGAGCCTTGGTGGGAGGGGCGGAGACCCAGTACTTC
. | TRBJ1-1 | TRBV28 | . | CASSSGHPNLNTEAFF | TGTGCCAGCAGTTCCGGACATCCTAATTTGAACACTGAAGCTTTCTTT
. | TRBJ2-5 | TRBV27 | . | CATLSRGETQYF | TGTGCCACCCTAAGCAGGGGAGAGACCCAGTACTTC
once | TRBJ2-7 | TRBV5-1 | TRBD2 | CASSLPGTSGLFSYEQYF | TGCGCCAGCAGCTTACCCGGGACTAGCGGCTTATTCTCCTACGAGCAGTACTTC
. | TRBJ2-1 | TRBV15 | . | CATSRLGGSEQFF | TGTGCCACCAGCAGACTTGGGGGGTCTGAGCAGTTCTTC
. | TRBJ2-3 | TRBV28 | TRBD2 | CASSPVAGGPNTQYF | TGTGCCAGCAGTCCCGTAGCGGGAGGGCCAAATACGCAGTATTTT
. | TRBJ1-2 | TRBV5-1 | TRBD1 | CASSPTGGNYGYTF | TGCGCCAGCAGCCCGACAGGGGGCAACTATGGCTACACCTTC
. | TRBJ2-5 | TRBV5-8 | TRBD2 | CASSLGRLAGARETQYF | TGTGCCAGCAGCTTGGGCCGACTAGCGGGAGCAAGAGAGACCCAGTACTTC
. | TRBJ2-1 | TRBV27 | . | CATLRTASSYNEQFF | TGTGCCACCCTTCGGACAGCCAGCTCCTACAATGAGCAGTTCTTC
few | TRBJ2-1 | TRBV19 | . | CASSRQDYFF | TGTGCCAGTAGTAGGCAGGACTATTTCTTC
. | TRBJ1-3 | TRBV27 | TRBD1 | CASSVGQPGNTIYF | TGTGCCAGCAGCGTGGGACAGCCTGGAAACACCATATATTTT
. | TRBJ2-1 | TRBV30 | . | CAWSVQTKRENEQFF | TGTGCCTGGAGTGTACAAACAAAACGGGAGAATGAGCAGTTCTTC
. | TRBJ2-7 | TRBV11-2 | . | CASSPSRHSYEQYF | TGTGCCAGCAGCCCGTCACGGCACTCCTACGAGCAGTACTTC
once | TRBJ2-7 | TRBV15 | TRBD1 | CATGRLGTVNYEQYF | TGTGCCACCGGCCGCCTAGGGACAGTTAACTACGAGCAGTACTTC
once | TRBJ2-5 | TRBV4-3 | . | CASSPNRDRETQYF | TGCGCCAGCAGCCCGAACAGGGACCGAGAGACCCAGTACTTC
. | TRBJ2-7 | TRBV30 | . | CAWRLRSKNPYEQYF | TGTGCCTGGAGATTGAGGTCCAAAAACCCCTACGAGCAGTACTTC
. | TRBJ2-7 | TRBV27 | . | CASSSSRDPEGEQYF | TGTGCCAGCAGTTCAAGTCGGGACCCGGAAGGGGAGCAGTACTTC
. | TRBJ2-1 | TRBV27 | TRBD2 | CASSLRLAGYNEQFF | TGTGCCAGCAGTCTACGACTAGCGGGTTACAATGAGCAGTTCTTC
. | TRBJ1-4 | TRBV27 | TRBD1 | CASSSSGQKEEKLFF | TGTGCCAGCAGTTCGTCGGGACAGAAGGAGGAAAAACTGTTTTTT
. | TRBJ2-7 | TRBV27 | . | CASTPEGGYEQYF | TGTGCCAGCACCCCTGAGGGGGGTTACGAGCAGTACTTC
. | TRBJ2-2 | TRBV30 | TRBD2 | CAWTGTSGLLNTGELFF | TGTGCCTGGACCGGGACTAGCGGATTACTGAACACCGGGGAGCTGTTTTTT
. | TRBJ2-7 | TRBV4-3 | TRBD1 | CASSRIRQGAPYEQYF | TGCGCCAGCAGCCGTATACGACAGGGAGCACCCTACGAGCAGTACTTC
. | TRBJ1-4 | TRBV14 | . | CASSQGGDLNEKLFF | TGTGCCAGCAGCCAAGGGGGTGACTTAAATGAAAAACTGTTTTTT
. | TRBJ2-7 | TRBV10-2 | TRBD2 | CASEPTSGAYEQYF | TGCGCCAGCGAACCGACTAGCGGAGCCTACGAGCAGTACTTC
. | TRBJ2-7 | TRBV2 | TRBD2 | CASSEGLPPYEQYF | TGTGCCAGCAGTGAGGGACTACCACCCTACGAGCAGTACTTC
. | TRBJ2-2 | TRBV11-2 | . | CASSLDGTVIALAGELFF | TGTGCCAGCAGCTTAGACGGTACGGTGATAGCGCTCGCCGGGGAGCTGTTTTTT
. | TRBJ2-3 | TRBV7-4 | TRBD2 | CASSLEFPGLHTDTQYF | TGTGCCAGCAGCTTAGAATTTCCGGGACTACACACAGATACGCAGTATTTT
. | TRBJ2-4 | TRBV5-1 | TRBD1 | CASSSGQGRDKNIQYF | TGCGCCAGCAGCTCAGGACAGGGGAGGGACAAAAACATTCAGTACTTC
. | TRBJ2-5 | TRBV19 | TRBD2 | CASSMGTSGQETQYF | TGTGCCAGTAGTATGGGGACTAGCGGGCAGGAGACCCAGTACTTC
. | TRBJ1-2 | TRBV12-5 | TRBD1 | CASGFRKGQGQETNYGYTF | TGTGCTAGTGGTTTTCGAAAAGGACAGGGGCAAGAAACTAACTATGGCTACACCTTC
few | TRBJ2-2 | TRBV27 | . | CASSLRRDQNTGELFF | TGTGCCAGCAGTTTAAGGCGGGACCAGAACACCGGGGAGCTGTTTTTT
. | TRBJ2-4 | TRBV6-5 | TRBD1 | CASSSGTGKTKNIQYF | TGTGCCAGCAGTTCGGGGACAGGGAAAACCAAAAACATTCAGTACTTC
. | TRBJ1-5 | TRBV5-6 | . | CASSFGGTGPLRNQPQHF | TGTGCCAGCAGCTTTGGAGGGACGGGACCTTTGCGCAATCAGCCCCAGCATTTT
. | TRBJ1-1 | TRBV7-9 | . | CASRRNEAFF | TGTGCCAGCAGAAGGAATGAAGCTTTCTTT
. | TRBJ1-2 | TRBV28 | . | CASRGDKYGYTF | TGTGCCAGCAGGGGGGACAAGTATGGCTACACCTTC
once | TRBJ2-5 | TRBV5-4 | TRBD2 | CASSTGLAQETQYF | TGTGCCAGCAGCACGGGACTAGCCCAAGAGACCCAGTACTTC
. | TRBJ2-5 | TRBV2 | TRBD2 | CASTHRGSGVQETQYF | TGTGCCAGCACCCACCGGGGTAGCGGGGTCCAAGAGACCCAGTACTTC
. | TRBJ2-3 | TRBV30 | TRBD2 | CAWNGGSTDTQYF | TGTGCCTGGAACGGGGGGAGCACAGATACGCAGTATTTT
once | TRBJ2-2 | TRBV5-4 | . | CASSLVQPTLTGELFF | TGTGCCAGCAGCTTGGTACAGCCAACCTTAACCGGGGAGCTGTTTTTT
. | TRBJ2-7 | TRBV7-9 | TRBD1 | CASSSDRGISYEQYF | TGTGCCAGCAGCTCGGACAGGGGGATATCCTACGAGCAGTACTTC
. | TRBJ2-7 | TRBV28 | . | CASSGAGAYEQYF | TGTGCCAGCAGTGGAGCAGGGGCCTACGAGCAGTACTTC
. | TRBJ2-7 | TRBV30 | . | CAWTLRTAASYEQYF | TGTGCCTGGACGCTTAGGACAGCAGCCTCCTACGAGCAGTACTTC
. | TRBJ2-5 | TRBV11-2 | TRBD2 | CASSLELAGRGAQYF | TGTGCCAGCAGCTTAGAGCTAGCGGGTAGGGGGGCCCAGTACTTC
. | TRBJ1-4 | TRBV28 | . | CASSYRVWEKLFF | TGTGCCAGCAGTTATCGAGTGTGGGAAAAACTGTTTTTT
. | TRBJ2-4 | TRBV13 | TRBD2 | CASSSPGLAGGPFKNIQYF | TGTGCCAGCAGCTCCCCGGGACTAGCGGGAGGGCCGTTCAAAAACATTCAGTACTTC
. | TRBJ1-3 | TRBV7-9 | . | CASSLEEQSSGNTIYF | TGTGCCAGCAGCTTAGAGGAGCAAAGCTCTGGAAACACCATATATTTT
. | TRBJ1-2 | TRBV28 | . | CASSLYPSQGPDNYGYTF | TGTGCCAGCAGTTTATATCCCTCACAGGGACCCGATAACTATGGCTACACCTTC
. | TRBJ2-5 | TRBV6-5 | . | CASSYPGGSQETQYF | TGTGCCAGCAGTTACCCCGGTGGGAGCCAAGAGACCCAGTACTTC
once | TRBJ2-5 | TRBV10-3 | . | CAISDHRTHRRGETQYF | TGTGCCATCAGTGATCATCGGACACACCGAAGGGGAGAGACCCAGTACTTC